One T cell receptor beta chain is described in this entry. TCRdb re-called the 5' RACE reads, yielding one record per CDR3 amino acid sequence without DNA. The repertoire shows a few hundred thousand distinct CDR3 sequences; the top ten hold roughly 1.4%. This entry belongs to a study of T cells expressing NK-cell markers. CDR1 is SEHNR and CDR2 is FQNEAQ in the germline V gene (reference sequence). This CDR3 comprises 15 residues. The receptor comes from a woman in her 50s in good health. The sample comprised blood T cells: a sorted CD56 or NKG2C T cell subset, CD4+ or CD8+ T cells, or bulk PBMC T cells (not recorded which). J is TRBJ2-5 and V is TRBV7-9; with no DNA, the TCRdb D assignment of TRBD2 cannot be verified. The CDR3 region is CASSPLAGVQETQYF.